The clone carrying this TCR beta chain was seen only a few times. The antigen is undetermined. The record originates from a study of CD8 T cells in ankylosing spondylitis. Germline assignment: CDR1 SGHAT and CDR2 FQNNGV. V was pared by 0 bases and J by 6 bases, with 14 bases between. The CDR3 consists of 15 residues. Broader study findings: Several highly homologous variants made up a TCR beta motif that seemed to typify ankylosing spondylitis blood. A CD8+ phenotype characterized the disease-linked clones, which were relatively rare in peripheral blood.

Making the TCR beta libraries involved quantitative 5'-RACE with molecular barcodes. TCRdb fed the 5' RACE reads into MiXCR, producing one record per CDR3 protein. The repertoire holds approximately 400,000 distinct CDR3 sequences, with roughly 25% as singletons. V gene TRBV11-2 combines with J gene TRBJ1-1; D perhaps matches TRBD1 (5 bases). This receptor was taken from a male donor with ankylosing spondylitis. Sample: blood, either unsorted or a sorted T cell fraction (not recorded which). CDR3 in DNA: TGTGCCAGCAGCTTAGATCCGGGGGGGGAACCTGAAGCTTTCTTT. This translates into CASSLDPGGEPEAFF. Complete variable domain (other parts from reference TRBV11-2 and TRBJ1-1): EAGVAQSPRYKIIEKRQSVAFWCNPISGHATLYWYQQILGQGPKLLIQFQNNGVVDDSQLPKDRFSAERLKGVDSTLKIQPAKLEDSAVYLCASSLDPGGEPEAFFGQGTRLTVV.